The present T cell receptor (beta chain) was sequenced within a study of blood T cell repertoires in COVID-19 (dated by TCRdb to about 2020). Notes on the research overall: Samples from collaborators originated in the United States, Italy and Spain and spanned both the acute and convalescent phases of COVID-19. The prospective study material was composed of cDNA or gDNA derived from T cells, B-cell-depleted T cells, or PBMCs. Subjects who had been exposed to COVID-19, were actively infected with it, or had recovered from it provided the deeply sampled blood TCRbeta repertoires that made up the dataset. The repertoires were released in a freely available public database intended as a resource for research on the immune response to SARS-CoV-2. Samples were obtained from the ongoing ImmuneRACE study (first 160 participants) and from 950 to 1,500 subjects provided by 6 global collaborators. Sample metadata almost always included a de-identified subject ID, COVID-19 status, age in years and sex. Where available, HLA class I and class II types were taken from metadata supplied by the sample provider and were not determined by assay-based typing.

V and J are truncated by 2 bases and 8 bases respectively, leaving an intervening sequence of 15 bases. The germline V gene sets CDR1 to MNHNS and CDR2 to SASEGT. Its CDR3 holds 14 amino acids, cysteine through phenylalanine. Solely the CDR3 DNA is kept, with 42 bases framed from the first base. General study outcomes and caveats: The amount of clinical and demographic metadata varied by source and participant and was provided uncurated.

This clone has only one observation. Its specific antigen is unknown. No per-base quality is available; no much larger clone lies one base away. TCRbeta CDR3 regions were amplified from genomic DNA using the immunoSEQ Assay, a bias-controlled multiplex PCR. Per the original workflow: The number of nucleated cells in each sample was estimated by amplification of reference gene primers within the assay. To quantify the absolute abundance of each unique TCRbeta CDR3 rearrangement, sequence reads were collapsed and filtered. For each sample, productive Simpson clonality was calculated by taking the square root of Simpson's diversity index across productive rearrangements. The table was pulled from immuneACCESS by TCRdb, which kept in-frame rearrangements only. Such tables lose some clones; where checked, under half of the loss comes from unresolved V genes, and the rest has no known cause. That table is the source of V, J and clone size, and D and trimming were worked out from the DNA. The sample table records tens of thousands of clones; 87% of these occur just once. Of the sample, 4.5% to 5.5% falls within the top ten clones.

Whole blood was collected in K2EDTA tubes by collaborating institutions according to the institutions' own protocols. For TCRbeta analysis, collaborators shipped samples as frozen whole blood, isolated PBMCs, or DNA extracted from either of those sample types. Input material: peripheral blood. The chain was built from TRBV6-1 and TRBJ1-2; no confident D gene assignment can be made. The TCR was taken from an elderly man in a cohort sampled during active COVID-19. The bases are TGTGCCAGCAGTGAATTTGGAGGAAGTAGCGGCTACACCTTC. Translated, this gives CASSEFGGSSGYTF.